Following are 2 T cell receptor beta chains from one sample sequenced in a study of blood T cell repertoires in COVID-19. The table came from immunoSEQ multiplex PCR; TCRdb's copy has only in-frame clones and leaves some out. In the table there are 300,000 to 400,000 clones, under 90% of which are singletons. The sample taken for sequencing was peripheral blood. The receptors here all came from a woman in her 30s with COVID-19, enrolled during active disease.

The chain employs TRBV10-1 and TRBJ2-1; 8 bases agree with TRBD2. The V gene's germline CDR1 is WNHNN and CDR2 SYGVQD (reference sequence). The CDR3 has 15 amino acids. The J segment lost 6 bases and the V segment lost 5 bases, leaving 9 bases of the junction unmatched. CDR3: CASSLTGGPTNEQFF. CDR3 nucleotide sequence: TGCGCCAGCAGTCTCACGGGGGGGCCTACCAATGAGCAGTTCTTC.

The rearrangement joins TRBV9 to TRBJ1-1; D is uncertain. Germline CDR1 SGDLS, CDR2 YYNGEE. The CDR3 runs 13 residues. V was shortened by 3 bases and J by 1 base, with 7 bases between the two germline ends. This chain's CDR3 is CASSAPGNTEAFF. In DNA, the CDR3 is TGTGCCAGCAGCGCCCCAGGGAACACTGAAGCTTTCTTT. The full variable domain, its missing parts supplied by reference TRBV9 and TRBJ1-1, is DSGVTQTPKHLITATGQRVTLRCSPRSGDLSVYWYQQSLDQGLQFLIQYYNGEERAKGNILERFSAQQFPDLHSELNLSSLELGDSALYFCASSAPGNTEAFFGQGTRLTVV.